The 28 T cell receptor beta chains in this list originate from one sample, sequenced in a study of post-analysis software for immune sequencing data. The study's findings and limits: There were five or six TRBV segments more frequent in patients than controls, and TRBV5-6, TRBV5-1 and TRBV20-1 were among them.

These TCRs are of unknown antigen specificity. TCR beta cDNA libraries had unique molecular identifiers. TCRdb reprocessed the PCR reads via MiXCR and lists one record per CDR3 protein. This table holds around 250,000 distinct CDR3 sequences, 35% to 40% found once. Sequencing input: blood. The receptors were gathered from a girl between 10 and 17 years old with multiple sclerosis.

V is TRBV7-2 and J is TRBJ1-5; D gene unclear. V was clipped by 5 bases and J by 9 bases, with 14 bases between them. Germline values: CDR1 SGHTA, CDR2 FQGNSA. This CDR3 has 13 amino acids. The CDR3 nucleotides read TGTGCCAGCAGCCCTAGAGGAGGTCGGCCCCAGCATTTT. Its translation is CASSPRGGRPQHF. Full variable domain (missing parts from reference TRBV7-2 and TRBJ1-5): GAGVSQSPSNKVTEKGKDVELRCDPISGHTALYWYRQSLGQGLEFLIYFQGNSAPDKSGLPSDRFSAERTGGSVSTLTIQRTQQEDSAVYLCASSPRGGRPQHFGDGTRLSIL.

The V call is TRBV20-1, the J call TRBJ2-1; the D gene is possibly TRBD2 (6 bases). This CDR3 contains 12 residues. CDR1 is DFQATT, CDR2 SNEGSKA, per germline (reference sequence). Trimming stripped 5 bases from V and 15 bases from J, with 20 bases between. This chain's CDR3 is CSAPRLVDEWFF. The DNA for the CDR3 is TGCAGTGCTCCCCGACTAGTTGATGAGTGGTTCTTC.

This clonotype was detected ten times or more. The rearrangement uses TRBV11-2 and TRBJ2-1; no firm D call. This CDR3 has 16 amino acids. Deletions cut 5 bases from V and 7 bases from J, with 21 bases between. Germline V gene lookup returns CDR1 SGHAT and CDR2 FQNNGV. The CDR3 loop is CASSAQPTSSGNEQFF. The CDR3 bases are TGTGCCAGCAGCGCCCAGCCTACATCTAGTGGTAATGAGCAGTTCTTC.

This clonotype has ten or more counts. The V and J genes are TRBV12-3 or TRBV12-4 and TRBJ2-3, with D perhaps TRBD2 (7 bases). The CDR3 sequence is 16 residues long. V lost 7 bases and J lost 2, with 19 bases in between. CDR3 sequence: CASTTGSGTITDTQYF. CDR3 bases: TGTGCCAGCACCACAGGGAGCGGGACCATCACAGATACGCAGTATTTT.

This clonotype has just a few counts. This may arise from a read error, as a much more abundant clone is one base away. The V gene is TRBV6-4, the J gene TRBJ2-3, with 7 positions matching TRBD1. CDR3 length equals 14 residues. The germline V gene encodes CDR1 MRHNA and CDR2 SNTAGT. The CDR3 nucleotides are TGTGCCACCAGTCGCACAGGGGTTGGAGATACGCAGTATTTT. Its protein product is CATSRTGVGDTQYF.

This clonotype has a handful of counts. A much larger clone differs from this one at a single base, so this may be a read error. The V gene is TRBV7-9, the J gene TRBJ2-3, with a tentative D call TRBD2 (5 bases). Trimming took off 5 bases at V and 4 bases at J, with 25 bases between the two ends. Germline lookup yields CDR1 SEHNR and CDR2 FQNEAQ (reference sequence). The CDR3 consists of 18 residues. As DNA, the CDR3 is TGTGCCAGCAGCCAGACGATTCACTTGGCCCTTAGCGCAGATACGCAGTATTTT. Translation gives CASSQTIHLALSADTQYF.

This clonotype was seen a single time. V usage is TRBV14 and J usage is TRBJ2-7, with 12 bases aligning to TRBD2. This CDR3 is 18 amino acids long. Trimming cost V 1 base and J 3 bases; bases outside gene matches: 10. Germline lookup yields CDR1 SGHDN and CDR2 FVKESK. The DNA for the CDR3 is TGTGCCAGCAGCCAAGCGACCGCCGGACTAGCGGGACACTACGAGCAGTACTTC. Translation gives CASSQATAGLAGHYEQYF.

Comments on this clonotype: This may be a read error: a much more frequent sequence differs by one nucleotide. The chain joins TRBV20-1 to TRBJ2-4, with 9 bases identical to TRBD2. Germline loops: CDR1 DFQATT, CDR2 SNEGSKA (reference sequence). The CDR3 runs 19 residues. CDR3 DNA sequence: TGCAGTGCCCCGGGGGGTCAGCGGGGGGACTTTTTAGCCAAAAACATTCGGTACTTC. Encoded protein: CSAPGGQRGDFLAKNIRYF.

The sample holds a few counts of this clonotype. J is TRBJ2-2 and V is TRBV15, with a weak D call TRBD2 (6 bases). Trimming removed 0 bases at V and 0 bases at J, with 17 bases between. CDR1 is LNHNV, CDR2 YYDKDF, per germline (reference sequence). This CDR3 comprises 19 residues. CDR3: CATSRDLWDSEPNTGELFF. DNA for the CDR3: TGTGCCACCAGCAGAGACCTTTGGGACTCAGAACCGAACACCGGGGAGCTGTTTTTT.

The table lists this clonotype with many counts. The chain carries TRBV5-1 and TRBJ2-1; D is unresolved. Germline V gene data show CDR1 as SGHRS and CDR2 as YFSETQ. CDR3 length: 15 amino acids. V gave up 6 bases and J gave up 7 bases, with 20 bases separating them. CDR3 amino acids: CASKIVHYPENEQFF. CDR3 nucleotide sequence: TGCGCCAGCAAGATTGTTCACTACCCAGAGAATGAGCAGTTCTTC.

There are many counts of this clonotype. The chain is built from TRBV5-6 and TRBJ2-1; TRBD2 aligns across 11 bases. This CDR3 has 16 residues. V lost 4 bases to trimming and J lost 5 bases; unmatched junction nucleotides: 8. CDR1 SGHDT and CDR2 YYEEEE come from the germline V gene. For the CDR3, the DNA is TGTGCCAGCAGCGACTTAGCGGGAGGGCCCCACAATGAGCAGTTCTTC. It translates to CASSDLAGGPHNEQFF.

The sample holds many counts of this clonotype. The V gene is TRBV20-1, the J gene TRBJ1-4; 8 bases fit TRBD1. Per germline, CDR1 DFQATT and CDR2 SNEGSKA (reference sequence). V dropped 4 bases and J dropped 5; count of bases not matched to a gene: 12. The CDR3 consists of 16 residues. Written as DNA, the CDR3 is TGCAGTGCTAAATCCCGGACAGGGTTCCGAAATGAAAAACTGTTTTTT. It encodes CSAKSRTGFRNEKLFF.

The table lists this clonotype with a few counts. The chain has TRBV5-1 and TRBJ2-5; 11 bases align to TRBD2. Germline CDR1 and CDR2: SGHRS and YFSETQ. The trim removed 4 bases at V and 4 bases at J, leaving 12 bases unmatched. This CDR3 region has 17 residues. The CDR3 nucleotides read TGCGCCAGCAGCCCGGTGGTGGGACTAGCGGCGGGAGAGACCCAGTACTTC. This encodes CASSPVVGLAAGETQYF.

This clonotype was counted ten times or more. The J gene is TRBJ1-4, the V gene TRBV5-6, with 7 bases lining up with TRBD1. With 7 bases clipped from V and 7 bases from J, the junction kept 10 bases outside the gene matches. This CDR3 has 14 amino acids. Germline V gives CDR1 SGHDT, CDR2 YYEEEE. The CDR3 region has the DNA TGTGCCAGCGCCTCGGGACAGAGAATTGAAAAACTGTTTTTT. As protein: CASASGQRIEKLFF.

The gene calls are TRBV7-9 and TRBJ2-7; 9 bases are shared with TRBD2. CDR1 SEHNR and CDR2 FQNEAQ come from the germline V gene (reference sequence). The trim removed 2 bases at V and 4 bases at J, leaving 6 bases unmatched. There are 15 residues in the CDR3. CDR3 residues: CASSLIASGKYEQYF. The CDR3 DNA is TGTGCCAGCAGCTTAATAGCTAGCGGGAAATACGAGCAGTACTTC. Full variable domain (remainder filled in from reference TRBV7-9 and TRBJ2-7): DTGVSQNPRHKITKRGQNVTFRCDPISEHNRLYWYRQTLGQGPEFLTYFQNEAQLEKSRLLSDRFSAERPKGSFSTLEIQRTEQGDSAMYLCASSLIASGKYEQYFGPGTRLTVT.

The chain links TRBV30 to TRBJ1-2; possibly TRBD1 for D (6 bases). Germline lookup yields CDR1 GTSNPN and CDR2 SVGIG (reference sequence). This CDR3 spans 13 amino acids. V lost 0 bases and J lost 6, with 11 bases in between. The DNA of the CDR3 is TGTGCCTGGAGTGTAACAGGGAGAGATGGCTACACCTTC. Protein: CAWSVTGRDGYTF. Variable domain in full (rest from reference TRBV30 and TRBJ1-2): SQTIHQWPATLVQPVGSPLSLECTVEGTSNPNLYWYRQAAGRGLQLLFYSVGIGQISSEVPQNLSASRPQDRQFILSSKKLLLSDSGFYLCAWSVTGRDGYTFGSGTRLTVV.

This clonotype was detected many times. The chain carries TRBV4-2 and TRBJ1-2, with TRBD1 matching 10 bases. The V gene's germline CDR1 is LGHNA and CDR2 YNFKEQ. This CDR3 region has 15 residues. Trimming removed 1 base from V and 5 bases from J; junction bases left unmatched: 4. The CDR3 reads CASSQGQGAEYGYTF. The CDR3 region has the DNA TGTGCCAGCAGCCAAGGACAGGGGGCAGAGTATGGCTACACCTTC.

This chain connects TRBV28 to TRBJ1-2, with no clear D. The CDR3 has 13 amino acids. In germline, CDR1 is MDHEN, CDR2 SYDVKM. V was cut by 2 bases and J by 8 bases, with 12 bases left in between. The CDR3 sequence is CASSLNGGGGYTF. The CDR3 DNA follows: TGTGCCAGCAGTTTAAACGGAGGTGGGGGCTACACCTTC.

In its sample, this clonotype was seen many times. This chain joins TRBV24-1 and TRBJ2-1; 9 bases match TRBD2. J lost 3 bases, V lost 9 bases, and 8 bases had no gene match. The CDR3 is 15 residues long. CDR1 and CDR2 from the germline V gene are KGHDR and SFDVKD. The CDR3 is CATEAAGGNYNEQFF. For the CDR3, the DNA is TGTGCCACCGAGGCAGCGGGAGGAAACTACAATGAGCAGTTCTTC.

The gene calls are TRBV20-1 and TRBJ2-7; possibly TRBD2 for D (7 bases). This CDR3 is 13 amino acids long. Germline loops: CDR1 DFQATT, CDR2 SNEGSKA (reference sequence). Trimming shortened V by 0 bases and J by 3 bases, and 9 bases separated the two germline ends. Here the CDR3 reads CSARERGLYEQYF. CDR3 coding DNA: TGCAGTGCTAGAGAGCGGGGGCTCTACGAGCAGTACTTC.

This clonotype was detected a few times. The rearrangement uses TRBV6-1 and TRBJ1-1; D is unclear. The CDR3 runs to 13 residues. CDR1 is MNHNS and CDR2 is SASEGT in the germline V gene. CDR3 amino acids: CVLRDQLNTEAFF. The CDR3 DNA sequence: TGTGTTTTAAGGGATCAACTGAACACTGAAGCTTTCTTT.

This clonotype was detected once. The chain uses TRBV5-1 and TRBJ2-5; weak D call: TRBD1 (6 bases). Germline V gene data show CDR1 as SGHRS and CDR2 as YFSETQ. V dropped 3 bases and J dropped 5 bases, with 17 bases sitting between them. This CDR3 comprises 15 residues. CDR3 sequence reads: CASSWAGTGRETQYF. In DNA form, the CDR3 reads TGCGCCAGCAGCTGGGCGGGCACAGGGCGGGAGACCCAGTACTTC. Full variable domain (remainder filled in from reference TRBV5-1 and TRBJ2-5): KAGVTQTPRYLIKTRGQQVTLSCSPISGHRSVSWYQQTPGQGLQFLFEYFSETQRNKGNFPGRFSGRQFSNSRSEMNVSTLELGDSALYLCASSWAGTGRETQYFGPGTRLLVL.

This clonotype was counted many times. The chain links TRBV7-9 to TRBJ2-6; no clear D. CDR1 and CDR2 from the germline V gene are SEHNR and FQNEAQ (reference sequence). The CDR3 covers 20 residues. The germline V and J ends were trimmed by 5 bases and 0 bases, with 23 bases remaining between them. The CDR3: CASSPGETATHYSGANVLTF. The CDR3, as DNA: TGTGCCAGCAGCCCGGGTGAGACGGCAACTCATTACTCTGGGGCCAACGTCCTGACTTTC.

This chain links TRBV2 with TRBJ1-4; D possibly corresponds to TRBD1 (6 bases). The V end was cut by 6 bases, the J end by 6 bases, with 14 bases between. This CDR3 is 14 amino acids long. The germline gives CDR1 SNHLY, CDR2 FYNNEI. The CDR3 protein is CASRRETGHEKLFF. The CDR3 DNA follows: TGTGCCAGCAGAAGGGAGACAGGTCATGAAAAACTGTTTTTT.

This clonotype was seen repeatedly, ten times or more. This chain uses TRBV2 with TRBJ2-1, with TRBD2 matching 9 bases. J was trimmed by 9 bases and V by 7 bases; bases with no gene match: 13. Germline CDR1 reads SNHLY; CDR2 reads FYNNEI. This CDR3 has 15 residues. The CDR3 sequence: CASNPRSSGITEQFF. The CDR3 DNA reads as TGTGCCAGCAATCCCAGGTCTAGCGGGATAACTGAGCAGTTCTTC.

Of note for this clonotype: The junction shows a germline mismatch at one end, possibly a read error. The CDR3 nucleotides are TGTGCCAGCACCCCTCTAGCGGGAGCTACAGATGCGCAGTATTTT. It translates to CASTPLAGATDAQYF. The chain links TRBV12-3 or TRBV12-4 to TRBJ2-3; the match to TRBD2 covers 10 bases. The CDR3 loop spans 15 amino acids.

This clonotype was counted between two and nine times. This rearrangement joins TRBV10-3 to TRBJ1-3, with D unresolved. CDR3 size: 15 residues. The V end was cut by 3 bases, the J end by 3 bases, with 12 bases between. Germline V lookup: CDR1 ENHRY, CDR2 SYGVKD. The CDR3 region has the DNA TGTGCCATCAGTGAAGACCCCAGGAATGGAAACACCATATATTTT. Translation: CAISEDPRNGNTIYF.

This clonotype was seen repeatedly, ten times or more. V gene TRBV5-1 combines with J gene TRBJ1-4; D remains unclear. Germline V gives CDR1 SGHRS, CDR2 YFSETQ. This CDR3 spans 15 amino acids. V lost 8 bases, J lost 4 bases, and 18 bases lay in between. CDR3 sequence: CARRKRREGNEKLFF. DNA of the CDR3: TGCGCCAGGAGAAAACGCAGAGAGGGTAATGAAAAACTGTTTTTT.